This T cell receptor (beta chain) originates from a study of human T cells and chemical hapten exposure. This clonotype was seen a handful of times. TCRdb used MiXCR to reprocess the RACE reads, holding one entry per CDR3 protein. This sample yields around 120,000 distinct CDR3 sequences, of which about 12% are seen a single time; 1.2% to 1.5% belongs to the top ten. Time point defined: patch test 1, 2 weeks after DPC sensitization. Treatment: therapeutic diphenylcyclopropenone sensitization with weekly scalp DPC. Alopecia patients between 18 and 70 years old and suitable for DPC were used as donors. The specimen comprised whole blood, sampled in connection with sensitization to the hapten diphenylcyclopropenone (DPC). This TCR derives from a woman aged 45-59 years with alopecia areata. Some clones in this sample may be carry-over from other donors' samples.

The CDR3 nucleotides read TGTGCCAGCAGTTCATTAATTTCGACGAACTATGGCTACACCTTC. This gives the protein CASSSLISTNYGYTF. This chain uses TRBV27 with TRBJ1-2; no clear D. V lost 4 bases and J 2 bases, leaving 14 bases between the germline ends. This CDR3 region has 15 residues. Germline V gives CDR1 MNHEY, CDR2 SMNVEV (reference sequence).